The next 6 T cell receptor beta chains were all read from a single sample in a study of blood T cells in healthy people across ages. The authors ran a second PCR of about 7 to 12 cycles using a sample-barcoded 5' primer and a J-beta primer mix. Each CDR3 protein gets one entry after TCRdb re-called the 5' RACE reads with MiXCR. Here the sample spans about 1.5 million distinct CDR3 sequences, approximately 42% being singletons. Sequencing input: blood. The receptors shown here come from a woman between 18 and 29 years old in good health.

The rearrangement links TRBV5-5 to TRBJ1-1; D uncertain. Trimming removed 0 bases at V and 3 bases at J, with 9 bases between. Per germline, CDR1 SGHKS and CDR2 YYEKEE (reference sequence). The CDR3 is 14 amino acids. The CDR3 coding sequence is TGTGCCAGCAGCTTGGGGCCACGGCACACTGAAGCTTTCTTT. Translated, it gives CASSLGPRHTEAFF.

The chain uses TRBV6-5 and TRBJ1-2, with a weak D call TRBD1 (6 bases). The CDR3 runs to 15 residues. Trimming cost V 4 bases and J 0 bases, with 12 bases left between them. CDR1 is MNHEY and CDR2 is SVGAGI in the germline V gene. The DNA for the CDR3 is TGTGCCAGCAGTTTTGGACAGATGTCTAACTATGGCTACACCTTC. The encoded protein is CASSFGQMSNYGYTF.

V is TRBV10-3 and J is TRBJ1-1; 7 bases line up with TRBD1. CDR1 ENHRY and CDR2 SYGVKD come from the germline V gene. The trim removed 4 bases at V and 1 base at J, leaving 3 bases unmatched. This CDR3 has 14 residues. The DNA of the CDR3 is TGTGCCATCAGTGCTGCAGGGGGGAACACTGAAGCTTTCTTT. The encoded protein is CAISAAGGNTEAFF.

The chain has TRBV29-1 and TRBJ2-7; perhaps TRBD2 as D (6 bases). V lost 4 bases to trimming and J lost 4 bases, with 14 bases between them. The CDR3 sequence is 13 residues long. Germline CDR1 reads SQVTM; CDR2 reads ANQGSEA. The CDR3 bases are TGCAGCGTTGTAGGCCCGGCGGGATACGAGCAGTACTTC. Protein: CSVVGPAGYEQYF.

The genes are TRBV11-2 and TRBJ2-7, with D possibly TRBD2 on 6 matching bases. The DNA end favors TRBJ2-5, so the J call may be wrong. Per germline, CDR1 SGHAT and CDR2 FQNNGV. The CDR3 totals 14 residues. DNA for the CDR3: TGTGCCAGCAGCTCCCCAGCGGGCCCAGGGACCCAGTACTTC. Translation: CASSSPAGPGTQYF.

In its sample, this clonotype was seen a few times. This rearrangement joins TRBV7-2 to TRBJ1-6; D is perhaps TRBD1 (6 bases). Trimming took 5 bases from V and 10 from J, leaving 18 bases between them. The CDR3 has 15 amino acids. In germline, CDR1 is SGHTA, CDR2 FQGNSA. The CDR3 sequence is CASSPVVGAGSPLHF. The CDR3 bases are TGTGCCAGCAGCCCGGTTGTGGGGGCAGGGTCACCCCTCCACTTT.